This T cell receptor beta chain comes out of a study of blood T cell repertoires in COVID-19. In the study overall: Samples taken during acute and convalescent COVID-19 were collected in the United States, Italy and Spain. From T cells, B-cell-depleted T cells, or PBMCs came the material, which was cDNA or gDNA.

This CDR3 contains 15 residues. With 0 bases removed from V and 7 bases from J, the gap between germline ends came to 15 bases. Germline V gene lookup returns CDR1 MNHEY and CDR2 SMNVEV (reference sequence). Sequencing used immunoSEQ multiplex PCR; TCRdb keeps in-frame clones, though not all of them. The data contain over 85,000 clones, 87% of them singletons. This chain joins TRBV27 and TRBJ1-2; TRBD1 might be the D (6 bases). This sequence originates from a human donor with acute or convalescent COVID-19. The donor label of this sample is uncertain. Sequencing used peripheral blood. CDR3 in amino acids: CASSLSTDRTIGYTF. CDR3 nucleotide sequence: TGTGCCAGCAGTTTATCGACGGACAGAACTATTGGCTACACCTTC.